Following are 24 T cell receptor beta chains from one sample sequenced in a study of human thymus T cells. Obtained as resections during corrective heart surgery, the thymus tissue was then studied. Generated by immunoSEQ multiplex PCR, the TCRdb table keeps only in-frame clones and is missing some. Of 100,000 to 150,000 clones in the sample, around 94% were seen once. The source material was thymus tissue. The receptors originated from a boy under three years old with a congenital heart defect but otherwise immunologically healthy.

The CDR3 reads CASKPPGTTNTEAFF. In DNA, the CDR3 is TGTGCCAGCAAACCGCCCGGGACAACAAACACTGAAGCTTTCTTT. This sequence joins TRBV28 and TRBJ1-1; maybe TRBD1 (6 bases). Germline-derived CDR1 and CDR2 are MDHEN and SYDVKM. The V gene lost 7 bases and the J gene lost 2 bases, with 17 bases spanning the gap. This CDR3 has 15 amino acids.

The chain is built from TRBV7-6 and TRBJ1-3; tentatively, D is TRBD1 (5 bases). There are 14 residues in the CDR3. CDR1 and CDR2 from the germline V gene are SGHVS and FNYEAQ. Trimming took 5 bases from V and 8 from J, leaving 16 bases between them. As DNA, the CDR3 is TGTGCCAGCAGCACTGCCTTGTGGGGGGACACCATATATTTT. Amino acids: CASSTALWGDTIYF.

The table lists this clone with a count of one. The V and J genes are TRBV9 and TRBJ2-3; TRBD2 might be the D (6 bases). The length of the CDR3 is 17 residues. V was shortened by 4 bases and J by 5 bases, with 23 bases between the two germline ends. Germline V CDR1 and CDR2: SGDLS, YYNGEE. In DNA form, the CDR3 reads TGTGCCAGCAGCCCACCCCTGGACCCTCAAGCGGGAGATACGCAGTATTTT. Its protein is CASSPPLDPQAGDTQYF.

The sample holds one count of this clone. The V call is TRBV15, the J call TRBJ1-2; 9 nucleotides match TRBD1. The CDR3 spans 16 residues. With 3 bases clipped from V and 4 bases from J, the junction kept 9 bases outside the gene matches. CDR1 is LNHNV, CDR2 YYDKDF, per germline (reference sequence). Here the CDR3 reads CATSSFKGQGGYGYTF. In nucleotides, the CDR3 is TGTGCCACCAGCAGCTTCAAGGGACAGGGAGGCTATGGCTACACCTTC.

The chain has TRBV11-2 and TRBJ2-1; 9 nucleotides align to TRBD1. This CDR3 contains 15 residues. After removal of 5 bases from V and 7 bases from J, the junction contained 9 bases not matched to a gene. Germline-derived CDR1 and CDR2 are SGHAT and FQNNGV. The CDR3 DNA sequence: TGTGCCAGCAGCATATCCGGACAGGGGAGAAATGAGCAGTTCTTC. This sequence encodes CASSISGQGRNEQFF.

The V gene is TRBV23-1, the J gene TRBJ1-3; no firm D call. TRBV23-1 carries the ORF label, with uncertain function. V was pared by 4 bases and J by 1 base, with 5 bases between. The CDR3 consists of 13 residues. The CDR3 coding sequence is TGCGCCAGCAGTCTAGGGTCTGGAAACACCATATATTTT. Protein sequence: CASSLGSGNTIYF.

V is TRBV11-1 and J is TRBJ1-6; D gene unclear. Germline-derived CDR1 and CDR2 are SGHAT and FQDESV (reference sequence). The CDR3 runs 18 residues. The V gene lost 1 base and the J gene lost 4 bases, with 17 bases spanning the gap. CDR3 region: CASSLGGFGSTYNSPLHF. The CDR3 coding sequence is TGTGCCAGCAGCTTAGGCGGTTTCGGCAGCACTTATAATTCACCCCTCCACTTT.

This clone was observed a few times. This chain joins TRBV25-1 and TRBJ1-2; D not certain. V was cut by 7 bases and J by 3 bases, with 9 bases left in between. Germline CDR1 reads MGHDK; CDR2 reads SYGVNS. CDR3 length: 12 residues. Here the CDR3 reads CASNSLDYGYTF. CDR3 bases: TGTGCCAGCAACAGTCTCGACTATGGCTACACCTTC.

The chain joins TRBV28 to TRBJ1-6; 8 bases are a match to TRBD1. CDR3 size: 14 residues. V lost 6 bases to trimming and J lost 10 bases; unmatched junction nucleotides: 8. The germline gives CDR1 MDHEN, CDR2 SYDVKM. The CDR3 loop reads CASSGGTGPSPLHF. Written as DNA, the CDR3 is TGTGCCAGCAGCGGGGGGACAGGTCCATCACCCCTCCACTTT.

The chain carries TRBV25-1 and TRBJ2-7, with 10 bases aligning to TRBD1. The CDR3 length is 15 residues. Trimming removed 1 base from V and 5 bases from J; junction bases left unmatched: 5. CDR1 is MGHDK and CDR2 is SYGVNS in the germline V gene. This CDR3 reads CASSEWGTGEDEQYF. Written as DNA, the CDR3 is TGTGCCAGCAGTGAATGGGGGACAGGGGAAGACGAGCAGTACTTC.

V gene TRBV14 combines with J gene TRBJ1-1; D is unresolved. The germline V and J ends were trimmed by 0 bases and 5 bases, with 13 bases remaining between them. This CDR3 has 15 amino acids. The germline gives CDR1 SGHDN, CDR2 FVKESK. CDR3 protein: CASSQDGEGCTEAFF. Here the CDR3 DNA reads TGTGCCAGCAGCCAAGACGGGGAAGGATGTACTGAAGCTTTCTTT.

This chain joins TRBV4-2 and TRBJ1-2; D possibly corresponds to TRBD1 (6 bases). Germline lookup yields CDR1 LGHNA and CDR2 YNFKEQ. V dropped 2 bases and J dropped 2 bases, with 15 bases sitting between them. The CDR3 runs 16 residues. Here the CDR3 reads CASSQNLAGENYGYTF. Here the CDR3 DNA reads TGTGCCAGCAGCCAAAATTTGGCAGGGGAGAACTATGGCTACACCTTC.

This clone showed up just once. The chain is built from TRBV7-2 and TRBJ1-2; weak D call: TRBD1 (5 bases). This CDR3 has 16 amino acids. The V end lost 5 bases, the J end lost 4 bases, and 20 bases lay between the germline ends. Germline-derived CDR1 and CDR2 are SGHTA and FQGNSA. DNA of the CDR3: TGTGCCAGCAGCCCCTCGGACACGACACCCTCCTATGGCTACACCTTC. Encoded protein: CASSPSDTTPSYGYTF.

This clone appeared a single time. The chain links TRBV4-1 to TRBJ1-4, with D possibly TRBD1 on 5 matching bases. CDR1 and CDR2 (germline): MGHRA, YSYEKL. The CDR3 has 16 amino acids. V shed 1 base and J shed 7 bases, with 16 bases lying between them. CDR3 DNA: TGCGCCAGCAGCCAAGGGGTTCGGGGGAGGGGTGAAAAACTGTTTTTT. Protein product: CASSQGVRGRGEKLFF.

The chain joins TRBV10-1 to TRBJ2-1; TRBD1 aligns across 8 bases. Germline V lookup: CDR1 WNHNN, CDR2 SYGVQD (reference sequence). CDR3 length equals 15 residues. The V segment lost 5 bases and the J segment 8 bases; nucleotides outside the gene matches: 11. The CDR3 DNA sequence: TGCGCCAGCAGTTCGACAGGGGATCTAGGCGATGAGCAGTTCTTC. Protein: CASSSTGDLGDEQFF.

The rearrangement joins TRBV10-3 to TRBJ2-2; a weak D match, TRBD1 (5 bases). The length of the CDR3 is 18 residues. V lost 0 bases and J lost 5, with 19 bases in between. Germline V gene sequence: CDR1 ENHRY, CDR2 SYGVKD. The CDR3 reads CAISESISRVERTGELFF. In nucleotides, the CDR3 is TGTGCCATCAGTGAGTCGATTTCCAGGGTGGAAAGAACCGGGGAGCTGTTTTTT.

The chain uses TRBV5-1 and TRBJ1-6; no definite D call. The CDR3 has 16 amino acids. Germline CDR1 is SGHRS and CDR2 is YFSETQ. Trimming left V 2 bases short and J 7 bases short, with 16 bases between. The CDR3 DNA sequence: TGCGCCAGCAGCTTTGAACCGTTGACCCTGAATTCACCCCTCCACTTT. Encoded protein: CASSFEPLTLNSPLHF.

The chain couples TRBV11-2 to TRBJ2-3; D remains unclear. Germline values: CDR1 SGHAT, CDR2 FQNNGV. CDR3 length: 15 amino acids. Trimming removed 0 bases at V and 1 base at J, with 8 bases between. CDR3 sequence (DNA): TGTGCCAGCAGCTTAGATAAGCGCCGCACAGATACGCAGTATTTT. It specifies CASSLDKRRTDTQYF.

J is TRBJ2-1 and V is TRBV6-1, with 10 bases that match TRBD1. After removal of 2 bases from V and 9 bases from J, the junction contained 13 bases not matched to a gene. Germline-derived CDR1 and CDR2 are MNHNS and SASEGT. This CDR3 has 17 amino acids. The CDR3 nucleotides are TGTGCCAGCAGTGAATGGGCTTGGGACAGGGGCCTTGGTGAGCAGTTCTTC. This gives the protein CASSEWAWDRGLGEQFF.

V is TRBV5-1 and J is TRBJ1-2; D uncertain. V lost 0 bases and J 7 bases, leaving 10 bases between the germline ends. The CDR3 is 13 amino acids. Germline CDR1 reads SGHRS; CDR2 reads YFSETQ. The CDR3 sequence: CASSLGQEPGYTF. In DNA, the CDR3 is TGCGCCAGCAGCTTGGGGCAGGAACCTGGCTACACCTTC.

V is TRBV12-5 and J is TRBJ1-5; TRBD1 agrees at 9 bases. The CDR3 is 15 amino acids. With 3 bases clipped from V and 6 bases from J, the junction kept 6 bases outside the gene matches. Germline V gives CDR1 LGHNT, CDR2 FRNRAP. The CDR3 DNA sequence: TGTGCTAGTGGTTTTTACAGGGGGCGGAGTCAGCCCCAGCATTTT. It encodes CASGFYRGRSQPQHF.

The chain joins TRBV6-1 to TRBJ2-7, with a tentative D call TRBD2 (5 bases). The CDR3 is 13 residues long. Trimming took off 7 bases at V and 2 bases at J, with 12 bases between the two ends. Germline CDR1 and CDR2: MNHNS and SASEGT. The CDR3 bases are TGTGCCAGCACCCCCAGCGGTGCCTACGAGCAGTACTTC. Residues: CASTPSGAYEQYF.

The chain uses TRBV13 and TRBJ1-4, with D unresolved. Trimming took off 3 bases at V and 8 bases at J, with 19 bases between the two ends. The CDR3 length is 16 residues. Germline CDR1 PRHDT, CDR2 FYEKMQ (reference sequence). The CDR3 region is CASSFTPGVGREKLFF. The CDR3 DNA follows: TGTGCCAGCAGCTTTACACCTGGTGTCGGTCGGGAAAAACTGTTTTTT.

V gene TRBV9 combines with J gene TRBJ2-7; D not resolved. Trimming left V 5 bases short and J 7 bases short, with 16 bases between. The CDR3 has 13 residues. Germline V gene sequence: CDR1 SGDLS, CDR2 YYNGEE. CDR3 sequence reads: CASSLRTSSEQYF. CDR3 DNA: TGTGCCAGCAGTCTAAGGACCTCTTCGGAGCAGTACTTC. Complete variable domain (other parts from reference TRBV9 and TRBJ2-7): DSGVTQTPKHLITATGQRVTLRCSPRSGDLSVYWYQQSLDQGLQFLIQYYNGEERAKGNILERFSAQQFPDLHSELNLSSLELGDSALYFCASSLRTSSEQYFGPGTRLTVT.